This T cell receptor beta chain was obtained from a study of identical twins' blood T cells. This clonotype was recorded a few times. Antigen unknown. This CDR3 is built from 16 residues. V lost 10 bases, J lost 3 bases, and 12 bases stayed unmatched. Per the germline V gene, CDR1 is MNHNY and CDR2 is SVGAGI (reference sequence). The study's findings and limits: Out-of-frame TCRbeta clonotypes reportedly had markedly more similar V usage in twins than unrelated donors.

One entry per CDR3 protein, called by TCRdb with MiXCR from the 5' RACE reads. The sample lists 350,000 to 400,000 distinct CDR3 sequences, around 30% occurring once. The source of this sequence is a woman aged 18-55 years in good health. Sequenced: PBMCs. The chain has TRBV6-6 and TRBJ2-7; 13 bases align to TRBD2. The CDR3 coding sequence is TGTGCCACCGCCGGACTAGCGGGAGACTCTTACTACGAGCAGTACTTC. Protein sequence: CATAGLAGDSYYEQYF.